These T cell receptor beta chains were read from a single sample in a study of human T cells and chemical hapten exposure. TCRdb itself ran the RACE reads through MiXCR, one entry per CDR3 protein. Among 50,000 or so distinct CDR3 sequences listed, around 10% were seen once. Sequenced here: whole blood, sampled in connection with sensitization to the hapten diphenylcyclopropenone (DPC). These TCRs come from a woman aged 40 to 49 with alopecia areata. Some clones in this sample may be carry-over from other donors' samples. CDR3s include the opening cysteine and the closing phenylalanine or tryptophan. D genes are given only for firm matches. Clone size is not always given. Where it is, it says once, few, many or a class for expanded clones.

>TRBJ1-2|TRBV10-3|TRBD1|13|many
CAITLGTGDGYTF
TGTGCCATCACCTTGGGGACAGGGGATGGCTACACCTTC
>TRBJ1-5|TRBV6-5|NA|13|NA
CASSPSFDRPQHF
TGTGCCAGCAGCCCGTCTTTTGACCGGCCCCAGCATTTT
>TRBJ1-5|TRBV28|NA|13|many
CASRGWGNQPQHF
TGTGCCAGCAGGGGGTGGGGCAATCAGCCCCAGCATTTT
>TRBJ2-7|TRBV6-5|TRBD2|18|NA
CASSRGLAENYYGYEQYF
TGTGCCAGCAGTAGGGGACTAGCGGAAAATTACTACGGGTACGAGCAGTACTTC
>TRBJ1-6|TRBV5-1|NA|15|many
CASSLRSTENSPLHF
TGCGCCAGCAGCTTGAGAAGTACGGAGAATTCACCCCTCCACTTT
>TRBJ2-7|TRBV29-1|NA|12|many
CSVGPTPYEQYF
TGCAGCGTTGGGCCTACCCCCTACGAGCAGTACTTC
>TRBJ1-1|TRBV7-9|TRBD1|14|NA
CASSSWTGVTEAFF
TGTGCCAGCAGCTCGTGGACAGGGGTGACTGAAGCTTTCTTT
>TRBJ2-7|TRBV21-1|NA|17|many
CASSKRIPGRKGDEQYF
TGTGCCAGCAGCAAAAGAATCCCGGGACGAAAAGGGGACGAGCAGTACTTC
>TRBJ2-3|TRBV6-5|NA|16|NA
CASSYESGHRADTQYF
TGTGCCAGCAGTTATGAGTCGGGGCATAGGGCAGATACGCAGTATTTT
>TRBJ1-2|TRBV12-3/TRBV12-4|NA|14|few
CASSLGIGDYGYTF
TGTGCCAGCAGTTTAGGAATAGGGGACTATGGCTACACCTTC
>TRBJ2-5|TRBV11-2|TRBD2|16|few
CASSPSTSGGPGTQYF
TGTGCCAGCAGCCCATCGACTAGCGGGGGCCCGGGGACCCAGTACTTC
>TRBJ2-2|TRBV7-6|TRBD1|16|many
CASSLGQGARTGELFF
TGTGCCAGCAGCTTAGGACAGGGGGCACGTACCGGGGAGCTGTTTTTT
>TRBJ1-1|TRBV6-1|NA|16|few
CASKIGGQGTNTEAFF
TGTGCCAGCAAGATCGGGGGGCAGGGGACGAACACTGAAGCTTTCTTT
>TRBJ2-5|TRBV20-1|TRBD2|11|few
CSALAEETQYF
TGCAGTGCTCTAGCGGAAGAGACCCAGTACTTC
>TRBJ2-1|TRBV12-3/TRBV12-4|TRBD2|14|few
CASSSGSSYNEQFF
TGTGCCAGTTCTAGCGGGAGCTCCTACAATGAGCAGTTCTTC
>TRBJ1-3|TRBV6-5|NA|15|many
CASSSPGDSGNTIYF
TGTGCCAGCAGTTCTCCAGGGGACTCTGGAAACACCATATATTTT
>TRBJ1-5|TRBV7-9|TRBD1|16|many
CASSLAAGTGTQPQHF
TGTGCCAGCAGCTTAGCGGCCGGGACAGGCACGCAGCCCCAGCATTTT
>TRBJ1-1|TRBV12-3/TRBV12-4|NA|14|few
CASRPRMGGSEAFF
TGTGCCAGCAGACCCAGGATGGGGGGATCTGAAGCTTTCTTT
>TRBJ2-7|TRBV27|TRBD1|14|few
CASSKTGAIYEQYF
TGTGCCAGCAGTAAGACAGGGGCCATCTACGAGCAGTACTTC
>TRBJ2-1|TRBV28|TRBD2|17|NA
CASSLPGSGGFHNEQFF
TGTGCCAGCAGTCTCCCAGGGAGCGGGGGATTCCACAATGAGCAGTTCTTC
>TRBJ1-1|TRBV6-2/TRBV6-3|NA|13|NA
CASTGFMNTEAFF
TGTGCCAGCACCGGATTCATGAACACTGAAGCTTTCTTT
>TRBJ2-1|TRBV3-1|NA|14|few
CASSQDVGDNEQFF
TGTGCCAGCAGCCAAGATGTAGGGGACAATGAGCAGTTCTTC
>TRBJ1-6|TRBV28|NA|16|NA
CASSLGAPTGTSPLHF
TGTGCCAGCAGTTTAGGGGCGCCTACGGGAACTTCACCCCTCCACTTT
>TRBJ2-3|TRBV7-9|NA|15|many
CASSFSVEGPDTQYF
TGTGCCAGCAGCTTCTCAGTGGAGGGCCCAGATACGCAGTATTTT
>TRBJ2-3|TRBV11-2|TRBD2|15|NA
CASSLAGTYGDTQYF
TGTGCCAGCAGCCTAGCGGGGACTTACGGAGATACGCAGTATTTT
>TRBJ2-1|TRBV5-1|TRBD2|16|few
CASRRDGRALMDEQFF
TGCGCCAGCAGGCGCGACGGGAGGGCTCTTATGGATGAGCAGTTCTTC
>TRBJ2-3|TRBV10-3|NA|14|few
CAISRQSSTDTQYF
TGTGCCATCAGCCGTCAATCCAGCACAGATACGCAGTATTTT
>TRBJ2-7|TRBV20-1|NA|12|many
CSAPGTATRQYF
TGCAGTGCTCCCGGTACGGCTACGAGGCAGTACTTC
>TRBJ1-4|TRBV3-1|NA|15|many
CASSQGAQGGEKLFF
TGTGCCAGCAGCCAAGGGGCACAGGGAGGCGAAAAACTGTTTTTT
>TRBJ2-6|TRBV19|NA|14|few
CASSMLVGANVLTF
TGTGCCAGTAGTATGTTGGTTGGGGCCAACGTCCTGACTTTC